The rows below give T cell receptor beta chains drawn from one sample of a study of brain T cells in children with intractable seizures. Repertoires were generated with immunoSEQ multiplex PCR, while TCRdb's copy carries only in-frame clones and drops some. The table lists about 80,000 clones, approximately 90% of them singletons. The material sequenced was peripheral blood, taken at surgery. These receptors were collected from a girl aged 2-9 years with Rasmussen encephalitis and intractable seizures. The CDR3 runs from the conserved cysteine through the conserved F or W. Each record gives: clone size, J gene, D gene, V gene, CDR3 protein, CDR3 DNA. The D gene is left open where the match is weak. Size tells how often a clone was seen (once, few, many) or the class of an expanded clone, and some rows leave it out.

clone_size: -; j_call: TRBJ1-4; d_call: TRBD1; v_call: TRBV25-1; cdr3_aa: CASRRDRGEKLFF; cdr3_nt: TGTGCCAGCAGAAGGGACAGGGGCGAAAAACTGTTTTTT
clone_size: -; j_call: TRBJ1-1; d_call: -; v_call: TRBV2; cdr3_aa: CASYRPLDTEAFF; cdr3_nt: TGTGCCAGCTACCGACCCCTGGACACTGAAGCTTTCTTT
clone_size: -; j_call: TRBJ2-5; d_call: TRBD1; v_call: TRBV7-2; cdr3_aa: CASSSTGGETQYF; cdr3_nt: TGTGCCAGCAGCTCGACAGGGGGGGAGACCCAGTACTTC
clone_size: -; j_call: TRBJ1-4; d_call: -; v_call: TRBV30; cdr3_aa: CAWMGTGREKLFF; cdr3_nt: TGTGCCTGGATGGGCACAGGCCGAGAAAAACTGTTTTTT
clone_size: -; j_call: TRBJ2-3; d_call: -; v_call: TRBV5-4; cdr3_aa: CASSLGGTRTDTQYF; cdr3_nt: TGTGCCAGCAGCTTGGGAGGGACTCGCACAGATACGCAGTATTTT
clone_size: -; j_call: TRBJ2-3; d_call: TRBD2; v_call: TRBV19; cdr3_aa: CASSNWLAGAADTQYF; cdr3_nt: TGTGCCAGTAGTAATTGGCTAGCGGGGGCCGCAGATACGCAGTATTTT
clone_size: -; j_call: TRBJ1-5; d_call: TRBD1; v_call: TRBV6-5; cdr3_aa: CASNPGQGGQPQHF; cdr3_nt: TGTGCCAGCAATCCCGGACAGGGCGGTCAGCCCCAGCATTTT
clone_size: -; j_call: TRBJ2-7; d_call: TRBD1; v_call: TRBV2; cdr3_aa: CASSEGGTGDYEQYF; cdr3_nt: TGTGCCAGCAGTGAAGGGGGGACAGGGGACTACGAGCAGTACTTC
clone_size: once; j_call: TRBJ2-7; d_call: TRBD1; v_call: TRBV6-1; cdr3_aa: CASSEGTGVSLYEQYF; cdr3_nt: TGTGCCAGCAGTGAAGGGACAGGAGTATCCCTCTACGAGCAGTACTTC
clone_size: -; j_call: TRBJ2-1; d_call: -; v_call: TRBV7-6; cdr3_aa: CASSSTLQRKLDNEQFF; cdr3_nt: TGTGCCAGCAGCTCGACCCTACAGCGGAAACTGGACAATGAGCAGTTCTTC
clone_size: -; j_call: TRBJ1-2; d_call: TRBD1; v_call: TRBV19; cdr3_aa: CASTGTGDVSGYTF; cdr3_nt: TGTGCCAGTACCGGGACAGGGGACGTCAGCGGCTACACCTTC
clone_size: -; j_call: TRBJ2-5; d_call: -; v_call: TRBV27; cdr3_aa: CATPEDGAKTQYF; cdr3_nt: TGTGCCACCCCAGAGGACGGAGCAAAGACCCAGTACTTC
clone_size: -; j_call: TRBJ2-1; d_call: -; v_call: TRBV7-9; cdr3_aa: CASSLVKTGPAYNEQFF; cdr3_nt: TGTGCCAGCAGCTTAGTGAAGACAGGACCAGCCTACAATGAGCAGTTCTTC
clone_size: -; j_call: TRBJ2-5; d_call: -; v_call: TRBV20-1; cdr3_aa: CSAGIRETQYF; cdr3_nt: TGCAGTGCAGGGATTCGAGAGACCCAGTACTTC
clone_size: -; j_call: TRBJ2-1; d_call: -; v_call: TRBV12-3/TRBV12-4; cdr3_aa: CASSFTVTDEQFF; cdr3_nt: TGTGCCAGCAGTTTTACGGTAACGGATGAGCAGTTCTTC
clone_size: -; j_call: TRBJ1-1; d_call: -; v_call: TRBV6-1; cdr3_aa: CASSEAGVLVGTEAFF; cdr3_nt: TGTGCCAGCAGTGAGGCTGGGGTGTTGGTTGGCACTGAAGCTTTCTTT
clone_size: -; j_call: TRBJ1-2; d_call: TRBD1; v_call: TRBV5-6; cdr3_aa: CASSSQGGYGYTF; cdr3_nt: TGTGCCAGCAGCTCACAGGGGGGCTATGGCTACACCTTC
clone_size: -; j_call: TRBJ1-5; d_call: TRBD1; v_call: TRBV19; cdr3_aa: CASSADRGVSHQPQHF; cdr3_nt: TGTGCCAGTAGTGCCGACAGGGGTGTTTCTCATCAGCCCCAGCATTTT
clone_size: -; j_call: TRBJ1-2; d_call: -; v_call: TRBV14; cdr3_aa: CASSQSDLYGYTF; cdr3_nt: TGTGCCAGCAGCCAATCGGACCTATATGGCTACACCTTC
clone_size: -; j_call: TRBJ1-5; d_call: TRBD1; v_call: TRBV7-9; cdr3_aa: CASSDRDRAQPQHF; cdr3_nt: TGTGCCAGCAGCGACCGGGACAGGGCACAGCCCCAGCATTTT
clone_size: -; j_call: TRBJ1-3; d_call: -; v_call: TRBV3-1/TRBV3-2; cdr3_aa: CASSHISGNTIYF; cdr3_nt: TGTGCCAGCAGCCACATCTCTGGAAACACCATATATTTT
clone_size: -; j_call: TRBJ2-5; d_call: -; v_call: TRBV7-9; cdr3_aa: CASSLGDYQETQYF; cdr3_nt: TGTGCCAGCAGCTTAGGTGACTACCAAGAGACCCAGTACTTC
clone_size: once; j_call: TRBJ2-1; d_call: -; v_call: TRBV12-3/TRBV12-4; cdr3_aa: CASSLGNEQFF; cdr3_nt: TGTGCCAGCAGTTTGGGGAATGAGCAGTTCTTC
clone_size: -; j_call: TRBJ1-5; d_call: -; v_call: TRBV6-1; cdr3_aa: CASSEQGNQPQHF; cdr3_nt: TGTGCCAGCAGTGAACAGGGCAATCAGCCCCAGCATTTT
clone_size: -; j_call: TRBJ2-1; d_call: TRBD1; v_call: TRBV5-6; cdr3_aa: CASSPGQGRNEQFF; cdr3_nt: TGTGCCAGCAGCCCCGGACAGGGGAGGAATGAGCAGTTCTTC
clone_size: -; j_call: TRBJ2-1; d_call: -; v_call: TRBV6-5; cdr3_aa: CASSYSGAGHNEQFF; cdr3_nt: TGTGCCAGCAGTTACTCAGGCGCGGGGCACAATGAGCAGTTCTTC
clone_size: few; j_call: TRBJ1-2; d_call: TRBD1; v_call: TRBV24-1; cdr3_aa: CATSDFRQGGGYTF; cdr3_nt: TGTGCCACCAGTGATTTTCGACAGGGAGGAGGCTACACCTTC
clone_size: -; j_call: TRBJ1-1; d_call: TRBD1; v_call: TRBV7-9; cdr3_aa: CASSPRTGGGPEAFF; cdr3_nt: TGTGCCAGCAGCCCCCGGACAGGGGGAGGTCCTGAAGCTTTCTTT
clone_size: -; j_call: TRBJ1-1; d_call: -; v_call: TRBV7-2; cdr3_aa: CASSFDRVAEAFF; cdr3_nt: TGTGCCAGCAGCTTCGATCGGGTCGCTGAAGCTTTCTTT
clone_size: once; j_call: TRBJ1-5; d_call: -; v_call: TRBV5-6; cdr3_aa: CASSLVNQPQHF; cdr3_nt: TGTGCCAGCAGCTTGGTAAATCAGCCCCAGCATTTT
clone_size: once; j_call: TRBJ1-4; d_call: -; v_call: TRBV11-2; cdr3_aa: CASSLGRDGEKLFF; cdr3_nt: TGTGCCAGCAGCTTAGGCAGGGATGGTGAAAAACTGTTTTTT
clone_size: -; j_call: TRBJ1-5; d_call: TRBD1; v_call: TRBV29-1; cdr3_aa: CSAILGTVNQPQHF; cdr3_nt: TGCAGCGCCATTCTAGGGACAGTAAATCAGCCCCAGCATTTT
clone_size: -; j_call: TRBJ1-4; d_call: -; v_call: TRBV5-1; cdr3_aa: CASSLGPSDNEKLFF; cdr3_nt: TGCGCCAGCAGCTTGGGGCCAAGTGACAATGAAAAACTGTTTTTT
clone_size: -; j_call: TRBJ2-2; d_call: TRBD1; v_call: TRBV6-2/TRBV6-3; cdr3_aa: CASSFTGVGGELFF; cdr3_nt: TGTGCCAGCAGTTTCACAGGGGTCGGCGGGGAGCTGTTTTTT
clone_size: once; j_call: TRBJ2-7; d_call: -; v_call: TRBV24-1; cdr3_aa: CATSDLVAGKTYEQYF; cdr3_nt: TGTGCCACCAGTGATTTGGTGGCAGGTAAAACCTACGAGCAGTACTTC
clone_size: -; j_call: TRBJ2-1; d_call: -; v_call: TRBV7-2; cdr3_aa: CASSLEGGIF; cdr3_nt: TGTGCCAGCAGCTTAGAAGGGGGAATCTTC
clone_size: once; j_call: TRBJ1-1; d_call: -; v_call: TRBV2; cdr3_aa: CASRGLEYYEAFF; cdr3_nt: TGTGCCAGCAGAGGCCTAGAATATTATGAAGCTTTCTTT
clone_size: -; j_call: TRBJ1-1; d_call: -; v_call: TRBV6-5; cdr3_aa: CASSFQLNTEAFF; cdr3_nt: TGTGCCAGCAGTTTCCAGTTGAACACTGAAGCTTTCTTT
clone_size: many; j_call: TRBJ2-2; d_call: -; v_call: TRBV30; cdr3_aa: CAWSVEGATGELFF; cdr3_nt: TGTGCCTGGAGTGTAGAAGGGGCCACCGGGGAGCTGTTTTTT
clone_size: -; j_call: TRBJ1-1; d_call: -; v_call: TRBV19; cdr3_aa: CASSIGQGRLNTEAFF; cdr3_nt: TGTGCCAGTAGTATAGGTCAGGGACGGCTGAACACTGAAGCTTTCTTT
clone_size: -; j_call: TRBJ1-2; d_call: TRBD1; v_call: TRBV2; cdr3_aa: CASSEGTGLGYTF; cdr3_nt: TGTGCCAGCAGTGAAGGGACAGGGCTAGGCTACACCTTC
clone_size: -; j_call: TRBJ1-6; d_call: -; v_call: TRBV6-1; cdr3_aa: CASSEEGLMNSPLHF; cdr3_nt: TGTGCCAGCAGTGAAGAAGGACTTATGAATTCACCCCTCCACTTT
clone_size: -; j_call: TRBJ2-7; d_call: -; v_call: TRBV19; cdr3_aa: CSSSVYHRAVKPYEQYF; cdr3_nt: TGTTCCAGTAGTGTGTATCACAGGGCAGTGAAACCCTACGAGCAGTACTTC
clone_size: -; j_call: TRBJ2-1; d_call: -; v_call: TRBV6-1; cdr3_aa: CASSEPPGDEQFF; cdr3_nt: TGTGCCAGCAGTGAACCTCCGGGGGATGAGCAGTTCTTC
clone_size: -; j_call: TRBJ2-1; d_call: TRBD2; v_call: TRBV25-1; cdr3_aa: CASTTSGNNEQFF; cdr3_nt: TGTGCCAGCACAACTAGCGGTAACAATGAGCAGTTCTTC
clone_size: -; j_call: TRBJ1-1; d_call: TRBD1; v_call: TRBV2; cdr3_aa: CASSEGPSDRGWVEAFF; cdr3_nt: TGTGCCAGCAGTGAAGGGCCCTCGGACAGGGGGTGGGTTGAAGCTTTCTTT
clone_size: -; j_call: TRBJ1-2; d_call: TRBD1; v_call: TRBV5-1; cdr3_aa: CATGSGQGIYGYTF; cdr3_nt: TGCGCCACCGGCTCCGGACAGGGGATCTATGGCTACACCTTC
clone_size: -; j_call: TRBJ2-1; d_call: TRBD2; v_call: TRBV7-8; cdr3_aa: CASSSALTSGNEQFF; cdr3_nt: TGTGCCAGCAGTTCAGCATTGACTAGCGGGAATGAGCAGTTCTTC
clone_size: -; j_call: TRBJ2-1; d_call: -; v_call: TRBV27; cdr3_aa: CASSASDGLVRIF; cdr3_nt: TGTGCCAGCAGTGCGTCGGACGGTCTTGTAAGGATCTTC
clone_size: -; j_call: TRBJ2-7; d_call: TRBD1; v_call: TRBV7-9; cdr3_aa: CASSLSIGTGGLFPEQYF; cdr3_nt: TGTGCCAGCAGCTTAAGTATCGGGACAGGGGGCTTGTTTCCCGAGCAGTACTTC
clone_size: once; j_call: TRBJ1-6; d_call: -; v_call: TRBV7-9; cdr3_aa: CASSLGPSPLHF; cdr3_nt: TGTGCCAGCAGCTTAGGACCCTCACCCCTCCACTTT
clone_size: -; j_call: TRBJ1-3; d_call: -; v_call: TRBV30; cdr3_aa: CAWSPGPFSGNTIYF; cdr3_nt: TGTGCCTGGAGTCCGGGCCCATTCTCTGGAAACACCATATATTTT
clone_size: -; j_call: TRBJ1-5; d_call: -; v_call: TRBV7-8; cdr3_aa: CASSSPSWGSRSNQPQHF; cdr3_nt: TGTGCCAGCAGCTCCCCTTCTTGGGGGTCTAGAAGCAATCAGCCCCAGCATTTT
clone_size: -; j_call: TRBJ2-1; d_call: -; v_call: TRBV10-3; cdr3_aa: CAISPTVQPPNEQFF; cdr3_nt: TGTGCCATCAGCCCGACGGTGCAGCCACCAAATGAGCAGTTCTTC
clone_size: -; j_call: TRBJ2-7; d_call: TRBD2; v_call: TRBV7-9; cdr3_aa: CASSSGGGMVYEQYF; cdr3_nt: TGTGCCAGCAGCTCGGGCGGGGGAATGGTCTACGAGCAGTACTTC
clone_size: -; j_call: TRBJ1-5; d_call: TRBD1; v_call: TRBV20-1; cdr3_aa: CSASAGTGPNQPQHF; cdr3_nt: TGCAGTGCTAGTGCCGGGACAGGTCCGAATCAGCCCCAGCATTTT
clone_size: -; j_call: TRBJ1-5; d_call: -; v_call: TRBV2; cdr3_aa: CASRREPSPQPQHF; cdr3_nt: TGTGCCAGCAGACGGGAGCCAAGCCCTCAGCCCCAGCATTTT
clone_size: -; j_call: TRBJ1-6; d_call: -; v_call: TRBV6-5; cdr3_aa: CASSTERGGYSPLHF; cdr3_nt: TGTGCCAGCAGTACGGAAAGGGGGGGATATTCACCCCTCCACTTT